This section outlines one TCR beta chain sequence together with its context. Its specificity is not known. With 4 bases removed from V and 5 bases from J, the gap between germline ends came to 17 bases. From germline, CDR1 is MNHEY and CDR2 SMNVEV (reference sequence). The CDR3 consists of 15 residues. An input of roughly 0.5 to 1 ug of RNA was subjected to reverse transcription using random hexamers. Amplification of TCR beta CDR3 across 54 Vbeta and 13 Jbeta was performed with immunoSEQ multiplex PCR. TCRdb reanalysed the immunoSEQ multiplex PCR reads using MiXCR and keeps one entry per CDR3 protein. The sample gives 110,000 to 150,000 distinct CDR3 sequences, 94% of which show up once; 0.25% to 0.3% is in the top ten. This entry is derived from a study of CD8 T cells in Susac syndrome. Study outcomes and limitations: The authors acknowledged that the study's TCR sequencing and HLA analysis involved relatively few individuals.

The sample taken for sequencing was CD8+ T cells from PBMCs. The TCR was taken from a human donor in good health. The genes are TRBV27 and TRBJ1-2; possible D gene TRBD1, 5 bases. The CDR3 region is CASSSYTSGGYGYTF. The DNA of the CDR3 is TGTGCCAGCAGTTCGTACACTTCCGGGGGGTATGGCTACACCTTC.